This TCR beta chain was recorded in a study of T cells after posttransplantation cyclophosphamide. Findings and caveats of the study: Recipient CMV seropositivity and CMV reactivation strongly tracked TRB clonality. Donor CD8+ memory clones often dominated recipient blood repertoires at later times.

This clone was seen more than once but under ten times. Its antigen remains unknown. Cyclophosphamide on days +3 and +4 followed busulfan-fludarabine conditioning and a marrow graft. Trimming removed 6 bases from V and 8 bases from J, with 22 bases in between. The CDR3 is 14 residues long. The germline V gene has CDR1 SQVTM and CDR2 ANQGSEA. Method: immunoSEQ multiplex PCR; TCRdb's copy keeps in-frame clones and lacks some. The sample has fewer than 15,000 clones, over 2% seen once. The origin of this receptor is a male patient aged 25-45 years who received an allogeneic stem cell transplant from a related donor, was CMV-positive, and had no GVHD. Part of the T cell pool may stem from the graft donor. The rearrangement joins TRBV29-1 to TRBJ1-2; D is perhaps TRBD1 (5 bases). This specimen was PBMCs, taken after allogeneic stem cell transplant with posttransplant cyclophosphamide. CDR3 sequence (DNA): TGCAGCGTGGAGCACAGGTACCGGATTGGCGGCTACACCTTC. It encodes CSVEHRYRIGGYTF.